This T cell receptor (beta chain) came from a study of quantifying T cell responses using KT2 cells. Turning to the study itself: Reverse transcription used primers in the TCR alpha and beta constant regions.

V lost 3 bases and J lost 1; bases outside the gene matches: 2. The length of the CDR3 is 17 residues. The cDNA 3' end received a ligated oligonucleotide with a UMI. An equimolar mix of RC1.1 and RC1.2 primed the beta chain across TRBC1 and TRBC2. One entry per CDR3 protein, called by TCRdb with MiXCR from the UMI-ligation and nested PCR reads. This table holds 25,000 to 35,000 distinct CDR3 sequences, less than 7.5% found once. Fixed numbers of PBMC received varying amounts of KT2 cells. Sequencing was carried out using PBMCs spiked with cells of the T cell clone KT2. The chain is built from TRBV12-3 or TRBV12-4 and TRBJ2-1; 14 nucleotides match TRBD2. The receptor was isolated from a human donor. CDR3 coding DNA: TGTGCCAGCAGTTTGACTAGCGGGAGGGGTTCCTACAATGAGCAGTTCTTC. It specifies CASSLTSGRGSYNEQFF.